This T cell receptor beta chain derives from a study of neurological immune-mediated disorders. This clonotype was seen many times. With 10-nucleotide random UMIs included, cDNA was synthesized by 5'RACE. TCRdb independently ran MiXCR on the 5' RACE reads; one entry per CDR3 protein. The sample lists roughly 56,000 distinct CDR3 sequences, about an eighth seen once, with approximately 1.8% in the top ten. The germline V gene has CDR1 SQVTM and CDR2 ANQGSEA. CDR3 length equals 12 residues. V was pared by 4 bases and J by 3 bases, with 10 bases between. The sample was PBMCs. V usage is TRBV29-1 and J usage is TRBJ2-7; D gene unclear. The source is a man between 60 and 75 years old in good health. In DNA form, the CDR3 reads TGCAGCGTTGGGTCTGGGAACTACGAGCAGTACTTC. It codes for CSVGSGNYEQYF.